This record concerns one T cell receptor (beta chain) sequence. Its antigen remains unknown. Clones were read by immunoSEQ multiplex PCR, and TCRdb kept only the in-frame ones, dropping some. The table lists under 650,000 clones, almost 97% of them singletons. This sample stems from a study of shared clonotypes between healthy human individuals. CDR1 is SGHAT, CDR2 FQNNGV, per germline. Trimming took off 1 base at V and 7 bases at J, with 11 bases between the two ends. The CDR3 length is 14 residues. Study-level results: Clonotype sharing among donors was thought likely to change with sequencing depth.

The material sequenced was naive CD4+ T cells sorted from blood. The subset is: CD45RA+ positively selected. The V and J genes are TRBV11-2 and TRBJ1-5, with unresolved D. The sequence derives from a woman aged 25 to 39 in good health. Here the CDR3 reads CASSLGAGKQPQHF. CDR3 in DNA: TGTGCCAGCAGCTTAGGGGCAGGAAAACAGCCCCAGCATTTT.